A selection of T cell receptor beta chains follows, all from one sample in a study of blood T cell repertoires in COVID-19. Generated by immunoSEQ multiplex PCR, the TCRdb table keeps only in-frame clones and is missing some. This table has nearly 350,000 clones, about nine tenths appearing once. Input material: peripheral blood. Source of these receptors: a woman aged 70-85 years with COVID-19, enrolled during active disease. The CDR3 runs from the conserved cysteine through the conserved F or W. Each record gives: J gene, V gene, clone size, CDR3 length, D gene, CDR3 protein, CDR3 DNA. D genes are given only for firm matches. Expanded clones get a size class; other rows say once, few or many, or leave the size out.

j_call: TRBJ1-2
v_call: TRBV12-3/TRBV12-4
clone_size: .
cdr3_length: 12
d_call: TRBD1
cdr3_aa: CATDRGNHGYTF
cdr3_nt: TGTGCCACCGACAGGGGAAATCATGGCTACACCTTC

j_call: TRBJ1-5
v_call: TRBV19
clone_size: few
cdr3_length: 15
d_call: .
cdr3_aa: CASIPGGASNQPQHF
cdr3_nt: TGTGCCAGTATTCCAGGAGGAGCAAGCAATCAGCCCCAGCATTTT

j_call: TRBJ1-2
v_call: TRBV28
clone_size: .
cdr3_length: 14
d_call: .
cdr3_aa: CASRGQGRWYGYTF
cdr3_nt: TGTGCCAGCAGGGGGCAGGGGCGCTGGTATGGCTACACCTTC

j_call: TRBJ1-2
v_call: TRBV7-9
clone_size: .
cdr3_length: 13
d_call: .
cdr3_aa: CASSLAREDGYTF
cdr3_nt: TGTGCCAGCAGCTTAGCGAGGGAGGATGGCTACACCTTC

j_call: TRBJ1-1
v_call: TRBV30
clone_size: .
cdr3_length: 14
d_call: .
cdr3_aa: CAWTGTFWTPEAFF
cdr3_nt: TGTGCCTGGACTGGGACATTCTGGACCCCTGAAGCTTTCTTT

j_call: TRBJ1-3
v_call: TRBV24-1
clone_size: .
cdr3_length: 13
d_call: .
cdr3_aa: CATSDPLGNTIYF
cdr3_nt: TGTGCCACCAGTGATCCACTAGGAAACACCATATATTTT

j_call: TRBJ2-3
v_call: TRBV3-1/TRBV3-2
clone_size: .
cdr3_length: 15
d_call: .
cdr3_aa: CASSQRRFYTDTQYF
cdr3_nt: TGTGCCAGCAGCCAACGGCGGTTCTACACAGATACGCAGTATTTT

j_call: TRBJ1-3
v_call: TRBV19
clone_size: .
cdr3_length: 15
d_call: .
cdr3_aa: CASSRDWDTGNTIYF
cdr3_nt: TGTGCCAGTAGTAGAGACTGGGACACTGGAAACACCATATATTTT

j_call: TRBJ2-7
v_call: TRBV10-3
clone_size: few
cdr3_length: 15
d_call: TRBD1
cdr3_aa: CAISDPTGGSYEQYF
cdr3_nt: TGTGCCATCAGTGACCCGACAGGGGGCTCCTACGAGCAGTACTTC

j_call: TRBJ2-1
v_call: TRBV11-2
clone_size: .
cdr3_length: 15
d_call: .
cdr3_aa: CASSSPKRPGDEQFF
cdr3_nt: TGTGCCAGCAGCTCGCCGAAAAGGCCCGGAGATGAGCAGTTCTTC

j_call: TRBJ2-2
v_call: TRBV27
clone_size: .
cdr3_length: 14
d_call: TRBD1
cdr3_aa: CASSLPGGREELFF
cdr3_nt: TGTGCCAGCAGTCTCCCAGGGGGCAGGGAGGAGCTGTTTTTT

j_call: TRBJ2-7
v_call: TRBV25-1
clone_size: .
cdr3_length: 14
d_call: TRBD1
cdr3_aa: CASSPGGAGYEQYF
cdr3_nt: TGTGCCAGCAGTCCAGGGGGCGCAGGTTACGAGCAGTACTTC

j_call: TRBJ2-2
v_call: TRBV3-1/TRBV3-2
clone_size: .
cdr3_length: 14
d_call: .
cdr3_aa: CASSRQTNTGELFF
cdr3_nt: TGTGCCAGCAGCCGACAGACTAACACCGGGGAGCTGTTTTTT